The entry below describes one T cell receptor beta chain. The target antigen is unknown. CD8+ and CD4+ T cells from blood underwent TCR beta sequencing, which was carried out in a high-throughput format. This entry is derived from a study of CD8 T cells in Susac syndrome. Study-wide results and limits: It was acknowledged in the study that the number of individuals who were included in its TCR sequencing and HLA analysis was relatively small.

V lost 3 bases, J lost 2 bases, and 8 bases lay in between. Germline values: CDR1 SEHNR, CDR2 FQNEAQ (reference sequence). The CDR3 length is 13 residues. RNA in amounts of roughly 0.5 to 1 ug was reverse transcribed with random hexamers. Amplification of the TCR beta CDR3 was carried out by immunoSEQ multiplex PCR, which spanned a total of 54 Vbeta and 13 Jbeta segments. In TCRdb, the immunoSEQ multiplex PCR reads were re-called with MiXCR into one record per CDR3 protein. The sample carries approximately 120,000 distinct CDR3 sequences, just over 90% recorded once. The material sequenced was CD8+ T cells from PBMCs. The receptor was isolated from a human donor with multiple sclerosis. The genes are TRBV7-9 and TRBJ2-7, with D possibly TRBD2 on 6 matching bases. The CDR3 region is CASSFSGAYEQYV. The CDR3 coding sequence is TGTGCCAGCAGCTTTTCGGGGGCCTACGAGCAGTACGTC.